The T cell receptor beta chain described here comes from a study of CD8 T cells in ankylosing spondylitis. Study-wide points: Enrichment of disease-linked clones was reportedly significant in matched ankylosing spondylitis synovial fluid. Disease-linked clones were found to be CD8+ and relatively rare in peripheral blood. Seven to nine highly homologous variants formed a TCR beta motif that appeared characteristic of ankylosing spondylitis blood.

This clonotype was found a few times. Its antigen is unknown. Generation of TCR beta libraries employed quantitative 5'-RACE incorporating molecular barcodes. One entry per CDR3 protein results from TCRdb running MiXCR on the 5' RACE reads. The sample lists roughly 240,000 distinct CDR3 sequences, around 32% occurring once. The sequence was obtained from a male donor with ankylosing spondylitis or in good health (not recorded which). The specimen sequenced was blood, either unsorted or a sorted T cell fraction (not recorded which).

The CDR3 DNA sequence: TGTGCCAGCAACGAGGGTACGCAGTATTTT. Translated, it gives CASNEGTQYF. This chain uses TRBV6-1 with TRBJ2-3; a weak D match, TRBD2 (5 bases). Trimming shortened V by 7 bases and J by 8 bases, and 7 bases separated the two germline ends. CDR3 length: 10 residues. Per germline, CDR1 MNHNS and CDR2 SASEGT.